This T cell receptor (beta chain) was observed in a study of identifying expanded T cells in peripheral blood. Study-level findings and limits: About 1.2 clones differed between technical replicates, versus approximately 16 and 19 over time.

Generated by immunoSEQ multiplex PCR, the TCRdb table keeps only in-frame clones and is missing some. The sample carries 70,000 to 95,000 clones, around 90% recorded once. V trimming: 1 base; J trimming: 13 bases; junction bases outside the gene matches: 11. CDR1 and CDR2 (germline): SGHRS, YFSETQ. The CDR3 is 14 residues long. A word on this clone: The antigen remains unidentified.

Collection occurred without any documented infections or immune events in donors. This sequence was found in a person between 18 and 75 years old in good health. Sequences were obtained from blood. This rearrangement joins TRBV5-1 to TRBJ2-1; 7 nucleotides match TRBD1. DNA of the CDR3: TGCGCCAGCAGCTTGTTACTTACTGGGACAGAACAGTTCTTC. Translation gives CASSLLLTGTEQFF. The complete variable domain, with remaining parts taken from reference TRBV5-1 and TRBJ2-1, reads KAGVTQTPRYLIKTRGQQVTLSCSPISGHRSVSWYQQTPGQGLQFLFEYFSETQRNKGNFPGRFSGRQFSNSRSEMNVSTLELGDSALYLCASSLLLTGTEQFFGPGTRLTVL.